This T cell receptor beta chain was recovered during a study of shared clonotypes between healthy human individuals. On this clone: Its antigen remains unknown.

The study's findings and limits: Blood was the only sampled material, and tissue repertoires likely differ.

This CDR3 is 14 amino acids long. V trimming: 0 bases; J trimming: 5 bases; junction bases outside the gene matches: 4. Germline-derived CDR1 and CDR2 are KGHSH and LQKENI. This table comes from immunoSEQ multiplex PCR, and its TCRdb copy is limited to in-frame clones, with some not included. This table holds around 2.3 million clones, approximately 95% found once. This chain joins TRBV18 and TRBJ2-7, with 7 bases aligning to TRBD1. The sequence came from a young man in good health. Sequencing was done on a sample of naive CD4+ T cells sorted from blood. Specified subset: CD45RA+ positively selected. The CDR3: CASSPPVRGHEQYF. The CDR3, as DNA: TGTGCCAGCTCACCACCGGTGAGGGGGCACGAGCAGTACTTC.